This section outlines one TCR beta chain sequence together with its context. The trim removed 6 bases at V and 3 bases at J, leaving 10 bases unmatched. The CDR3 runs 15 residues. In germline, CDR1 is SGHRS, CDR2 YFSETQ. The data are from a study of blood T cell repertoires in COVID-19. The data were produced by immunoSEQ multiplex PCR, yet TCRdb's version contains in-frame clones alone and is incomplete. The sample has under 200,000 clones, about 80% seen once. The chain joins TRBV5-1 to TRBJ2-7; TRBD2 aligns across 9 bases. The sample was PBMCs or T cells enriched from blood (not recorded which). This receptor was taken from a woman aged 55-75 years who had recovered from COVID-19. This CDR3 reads CASKEESGGYYEQYF. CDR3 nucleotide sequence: TGCGCCAGCAAGGAGGAGAGCGGGGGGTACTACGAGCAGTACTTC.